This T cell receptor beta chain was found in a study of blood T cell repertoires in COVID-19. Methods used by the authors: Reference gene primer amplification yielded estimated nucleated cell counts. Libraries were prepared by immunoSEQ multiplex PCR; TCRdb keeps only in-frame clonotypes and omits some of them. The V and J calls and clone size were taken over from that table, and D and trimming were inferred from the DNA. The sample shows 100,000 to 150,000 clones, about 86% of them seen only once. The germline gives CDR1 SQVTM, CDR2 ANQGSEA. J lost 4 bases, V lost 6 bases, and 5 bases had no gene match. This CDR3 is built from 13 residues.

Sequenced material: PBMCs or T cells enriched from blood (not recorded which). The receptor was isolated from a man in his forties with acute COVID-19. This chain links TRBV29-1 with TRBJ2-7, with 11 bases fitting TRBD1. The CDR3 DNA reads TGCAGCGTGGTGGGGACAGGGGGTTACGAGCAGTACTTC. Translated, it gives CSVVGTGGYEQYF.